This TCR beta chain appears in the sequencing data of a study of T cells after yellow fever vaccination. The CDR3 spans 14 residues. One entry per CDR3 protein, called by TCRdb with MiXCR from the 5' RACE reads. This sample has some 390,000 distinct CDR3 sequences; under 7.5% occur once, and the top ten carry about 15%. The study, taken as a whole, reports: Post-booster reappearance was seen for most primary-vaccination clones (nearly 97% CD4, roughly 86% CD8).

This clonotype has a count of ten or more. The target antigen is unknown. At one end, the junction sequence differs from germline, possibly due to a read error. This chain links TRBV23-1 with TRBJ2-4; 7 nucleotides match TRBD1. TRBV23-1 is filed as an ORF, its function uncertain. This sample comprised PBMCs, obtained 5 days after the yellow fever booster vaccination. This TCR was recovered from a man aged 30 to 45 who received the YFV17D yellow fever vaccine. This chain's CDR3 is CASNQGSGGFIQYF. The CDR3 coding sequence is TGCGCCAGCAATCAAGGTTCAGGGGGATTCATTCAGTACTTC.